The next 25 T cell receptor beta chains were all read from a single sample in a study of a mutant IDH1 vaccine in newly diagnosed glioma. Specified time point: baseline, week 1 (first vaccination visit). As to treatment: pre-vaccination baseline after standard-of-care therapy. Here immunoSEQ multiplex PCR was the method, and the copy in TCRdb shows in-frame clones only, minus some. The profile shows roughly 99,000 clones, approximately 90% of them singletons. Sequences were derived from PBMCs, sampled from a glioma patient treated with radiotherapy, temozolomide or both. The receptor set was obtained from a woman aged 45-59 years with glioma.

The rearrangement joins TRBV5-1 to TRBJ1-1; no definite D call. This CDR3 region has 16 residues. Trimming took 4 bases from V and 0 from J, leaving 16 bases between them. CDR1 SGHRS and CDR2 YFSETQ come from the germline V gene. The CDR3 sequence is CASSPGPQAMNTEAFF. The DNA for the CDR3 is TGCGCCAGCAGCCCGGGCCCTCAAGCTATGAACACTGAAGCTTTCTTT.

The rearrangement uses TRBV6-1 and TRBJ1-4; maybe TRBD1 (5 bases). The length of the CDR3 is 14 residues. With 4 bases removed from V and 12 bases from J, the gap between germline ends came to 18 bases. CDR1 is MNHNS and CDR2 is SASEGT in the germline V gene. The CDR3 bases are TGTGCCAGCAGTGCCCGAGTAGGGGCTGGGGAACTGTTTTTT. Encoded protein: CASSARVGAGELFF.

Concerning this clone itself: This CDR3 is also generated by other DNA sequences in the sample. This sequence joins TRBV18 and TRBJ2-1, with 13 bases fitting TRBD2. V lost 3 bases to trimming and J lost 3 bases; unmatched junction nucleotides: 2. Germline values: CDR1 KGHSH, CDR2 LQKENI. This CDR3 spans 16 amino acids. CDR3 nucleotides: TGTGCCAGCTCACCTAGGACTAGCGGGAGCTACAATGAGCAGTTCTTC. It encodes CASSPRTSGSYNEQFF.

The rearrangement joins TRBV7-2 to TRBJ2-3, with a weak D call TRBD2 (6 bases). The CDR3 has 14 amino acids. Germline values: CDR1 SGHTA, CDR2 FQGNSA. The V gene lost 6 bases and the J gene lost 4 bases, with 14 bases spanning the gap. The CDR3 protein is CASRILATADTQYF. CDR3 in DNA: TGTGCCAGCAGAATCCTAGCGACCGCAGATACGCAGTATTTT.

The chain employs TRBV14 and TRBJ2-7; 8 positions match TRBD1. The J segment lost 1 base and the V segment lost 3 bases, leaving 11 bases of the junction unmatched. The CDR3 runs 17 residues. Germline V gene data show CDR1 as SGHDN and CDR2 as FVKESK. The CDR3 sequence is CASSQGQDGFMSYEQYF. CDR3 DNA sequence: TGTGCCAGCAGCCAGGGACAGGATGGGTTTATGTCCTACGAGCAGTACTTC.

The V gene is TRBV27, the J gene TRBJ2-2, with TRBD2 identical over 7 bases. V dropped 2 bases and J dropped 1; count of bases not matched to a gene: 7. Germline V gene sequence: CDR1 MNHEY, CDR2 SMNVEV (reference sequence). The CDR3 covers 17 residues. For the CDR3, the DNA is TGTGCCAGCAGTTTACAGGTTATAGCGGGGAACACCGGGGAGCTGTTTTTT. Protein sequence: CASSLQVIAGNTGELFF.

The rearrangement joins TRBV13 to TRBJ2-3, with 9 bases fitting TRBD2. Unmatched junction bases numbered 2, after V lost 4 bases and J lost 0 bases. The CDR3 has 15 residues. The germline V gene has CDR1 PRHDT and CDR2 FYEKMQ (reference sequence). The CDR3 nucleotides read TGTGCCAGCAGCTGGACTAGCGCTAGCACAGATACGCAGTATTTT. The encoded protein is CASSWTSASTDTQYF. Full variable domain (remainder filled in from reference TRBV13 and TRBJ2-3): AAGVIQSPRHLIKEKRETATLKCYPIPRHDTVYWYQQGPGQDPQFLISFYEKMQSDKGSIPDRFSAQQFSDYHSELNMSSLELGDSALYFCASSWTSASTDTQYFGPGTRLTVL.

The V and J genes are TRBV6-5 and TRBJ2-5; 14 nucleotides line up with TRBD2. The J call is doubtful: the DNA matches TRBJ2-7 better. This CDR3 is 16 amino acids long. Germline V gene data show CDR1 as MNHEY and CDR2 as SVGAGI. The CDR3 DNA reads TGTGCCAGCAGTTACGGGACTAGCGGGGGCTCCTACGAGCAGTACTTC. It translates to CASSYGTSGGSYEQYF.

The chain uses TRBV5-1 and TRBJ2-5, with unresolved D. CDR1 SGHRS and CDR2 YFSETQ come from the germline V gene. The CDR3 runs to 14 residues. V lost 0 bases and J lost 1, with 7 bases in between. The CDR3 loop is CASSLGGIQETQYF. DNA for the CDR3: TGCGCCAGCAGCTTGGGGGGAATCCAAGAGACCCAGTACTTC.

The chain couples TRBV5-1 to TRBJ2-2; no reliable D call. The CDR3 runs to 15 residues. Germline V gives CDR1 SGHRS, CDR2 YFSETQ. V lost 0 bases and J 6 bases, leaving 12 bases between the germline ends. The CDR3 DNA is TGCGCCAGCAGCTTGGGGGTCGGCGTAGCCGGGGAGCTGTTTTTT. Its translation is CASSLGVGVAGELFF.

The gene calls are TRBV30 and TRBJ1-4; D possibly corresponds to TRBD1 (5 bases). In germline, CDR1 is GTSNPN, CDR2 SVGIG (reference sequence). Between the trimmed V and J ends, which lost 4 bases and 6 bases, there was a span of 9 bases. The CDR3 is 12 residues long. The CDR3 spells CAWTLGDEKLFF. The CDR3 nucleotides are TGTGCCTGGACCCTGGGGGATGAAAAACTGTTTTTT.

The rearrangement links TRBV18 to TRBJ1-5; the D is unclear. CDR3 length: 17 residues. The V end lost 3 bases, the J end lost 1 base, and 16 bases lay between the germline ends. Germline V CDR1 and CDR2: KGHSH, LQKENI. The CDR3: CASSPTARARSNQPQHF. The CDR3 bases are TGTGCCAGCTCACCGACCGCAAGGGCGCGAAGCAATCAGCCCCAGCATTTT.

The rearrangement uses TRBV2 and TRBJ2-5; D call uncertain. The V end was cut by 3 bases, the J end by 5 bases, with 10 bases between. The CDR3 loop spans 13 amino acids. CDR1 SNHLY and CDR2 FYNNEI come from the germline V gene. CDR3 region: CASSEYLGETQYF. CDR3 DNA sequence: TGTGCCAGCAGTGAGTACCTCGGGGAGACCCAGTACTTC.

The gene calls are TRBV28 and TRBJ2-7, with TRBD2 matching 9 bases. Trimming removed 7 bases from V and 3 bases from J; junction bases left unmatched: 10. This CDR3 is 15 amino acids long. Germline V CDR1 and CDR2: MDHEN, SYDVKM. CDR3 DNA: TGTGCCAGCATTGAGGGAGGCGGGAGGGACTACGAGCAGTACTTC. Translated: CASIEGGGRDYEQYF. The full variable domain, completed using reference TRBV28 and TRBJ2-7, is DVKVTQSSRYLVKRTGEKVFLECVQDMDHENMFWYRQDPGLGLRLIYFSYDVKMKEKGDIPEGYSVSREKKERFSLILESASTNQTSMYLCASIEGGGRDYEQYFGPGTRLTVT.

CDR3 nucleotides: TGTGCCAGCAGCCGCCGACAGGCGATTAGCAATCAGCCCCAGCATTTT. This encodes CASSRRQAISNQPQHF. This chain links TRBV5-6 with TRBJ1-5; maybe TRBD1 (6 bases). The CDR3 contains 16 residues. Germline V CDR1 and CDR2: SGHDT, YYEEEE. Trimming took off 4 bases at V and 0 bases at J, with 14 bases between the two ends.

V and J are TRBV13 and TRBJ2-7; D not certain. The V gene's germline CDR1 is PRHDT and CDR2 FYEKMQ (reference sequence). This CDR3 spans 13 amino acids. Deletions cut 4 bases from V and 4 bases from J, with 11 bases between. CDR3 sequence reads: CASSWAQNYEQYF. CDR3 in DNA: TGTGCCAGCAGCTGGGCCCAAAATTACGAGCAGTACTTC.

The chain uses TRBV9 and TRBJ2-3, with 7 bases aligning to TRBD2. CDR1 and CDR2 from the germline V gene are SGDLS and YYNGEE. This CDR3 contains 15 residues. The J segment lost 1 base and the V segment lost 0 bases, leaving 2 bases of the junction unmatched. Here the CDR3 DNA reads TGTGCCAGCAGCGTAGCGGGGAGGGGCACAGATACGCAGTATTTT. Translated: CASSVAGRGTDTQYF.

This clone was recorded only once. The chain carries TRBV4-1 and TRBJ2-7, with 10 bases matching TRBD1. Germline CDR1 is MGHRA and CDR2 is YSYEKL. V shed 0 bases and J 5 bases; nucleotides not matched to a gene: 7. This CDR3 region has 16 residues. The CDR3 sequence is CASSQDRRDRGHEQYF. The CDR3 nucleotides read TGCGCCAGCAGCCAAGATCGCCGGGACAGGGGACACGAGCAGTACTTC.

The chain has TRBV19 and TRBJ1-3; 7 positions match TRBD1. Germline V gives CDR1 LNHDA, CDR2 SQIVND (reference sequence). The CDR3 contains 13 residues. V dropped 5 bases and J dropped 7; count of bases not matched to a gene: 5. The CDR3 DNA reads as TGTGCCAGTAGTTTCCAGGGGGGGAACACCATATATTTT. Translating gives CASSFQGGNTIYF.

This clone has just one count. The chain carries TRBV19 and TRBJ1-4; D is uncertain. There are 16 residues in the CDR3. Trimming pared 6 bases from V and 2 bases from J, leaving 16 bases between. Germline CDR1 and CDR2: LNHDA and SQIVND (reference sequence). In nucleotides, the CDR3 is TGTGCCAGTAGGCGGTCCGCGATAAGGACTAATGAAAAACTGTTTTTT. Its protein product is CASRRSAIRTNEKLFF.

The chain has TRBV5-6 and TRBJ2-7; 7 positions agree with TRBD2. The V segment lost 7 bases and the J segment 1 base; nucleotides outside the gene matches: 8. Germline V CDR1 and CDR2: SGHDT, YYEEEE. The length of the CDR3 is 14 residues. This chain's CDR3 is CASAGRTESYEQYF. CDR3 nucleotides: TGTGCCAGCGCCGGGAGGACGGAATCCTACGAGCAGTACTTC.

The chain links TRBV7-9 to TRBJ1-1, with a possible D match to TRBD1 (6 bases). CDR1 SEHNR and CDR2 FQNEAQ come from the germline V gene (reference sequence). Trimming removed 1 base from V and 2 bases from J, with 11 bases in between. CDR3 size: 15 residues. The DNA of the CDR3 is TGTGCCAGCAGCTTAGGGCGGGACATCAACACTGAAGCTTTCTTT. Amino acid sequence: CASSLGRDINTEAFF.

The chain is built from TRBV28 and TRBJ1-2, with 9 bases identical to TRBD1. The V gene end was trimmed by 6 bases and the J gene end by 2 bases; junction bases not matched to a gene: 10. The CDR3 extends over 16 amino acids. CDR1 is MDHEN and CDR2 is SYDVKM in the germline V gene. The CDR3 nucleotides read TGTGCCAGCAGCCGCGCCCTCGGACAGGGGAACTATGGCTACACCTTC. Translated: CASSRALGQGNYGYTF.

The chain couples TRBV6-6 to TRBJ1-5; no clear D gene. CDR3 length: 14 residues. Germline values: CDR1 MNHNY, CDR2 SVGAGI (reference sequence). The ends were cut back, 6 bases at V and 4 bases at J, with 13 bases in the middle. DNA for the CDR3: TGTGCCAGCAGCCCAACCGCCAAAAATCAGCCCCAGCATTTT. This codes for CASSPTAKNQPQHF.

The chain combines TRBV11-3 with TRBJ2-2, with D possibly being TRBD2 (6 bases). Trimming took 5 bases from V and 5 from J, leaving 12 bases between them. CDR1 is SGHNT, CDR2 YENEEA, per germline. The CDR3 is made up of 14 amino acids. CDR3 region: CASSPGGRTGELFF. CDR3 DNA sequence: TGTGCCAGCAGCCCCGGGGGTAGGACCGGGGAGCTGTTTTTT.